A selection of T cell receptor beta chains follows, all from one sample in a study of blood T cell repertoires in COVID-19. Libraries were prepared by immunoSEQ multiplex PCR; TCRdb keeps only in-frame clonotypes and omits some of them. The profile shows roughly 230,000 clones, about 83% of them singletons. The sequenced sample was peripheral blood. All receptors come from a woman aged 50 to 65 with acute or convalescent COVID-19. CDR3s include the opening cysteine and the closing phenylalanine or tryptophan. D genes are given only for firm matches. The size field is filled for only some rows; it gives once, few, many or a size class.

d_call j_call clone_size v_call cdr3_aa cdr3_nt
NA TRBJ1-2 NA TRBV4-3 CASSQVVRALHYGYTF TGCGCCAGCAGCCAAGTCGTCAGGGCGTTACACTATGGCTACACCTTC
TRBD2 TRBJ2-2 once TRBV7-2 CASSLNSGGAHGELFF TGTGCCAGCAGCTTGAATAGCGGGGGGGCCCACGGGGAGCTGTTTTTT
NA TRBJ2-6 NA TRBV18 CATMSSGANVLTF TGTGCCACCATGAGCTCTGGGGCCAACGTCCTGACTTTC
NA TRBJ1-4 NA TRBV2 CAQLDSEKLFF TGTGCCCAGCTCGACAGCGAAAAACTGTTTTTT
NA TRBJ2-6 NA TRBV2 CATRGNSGANVLTF TGTGCCACGAGAGGGAACTCTGGGGCCAACGTCCTGACTTTC
TRBD2 TRBJ2-7 once TRBV7-2 CASSPKGGTSQAEQYF TGTGCCAGCAGCCCTAAGGGGGGGACTAGTCAGGCCGAGCAGTACTTC
NA TRBJ2-3 few TRBV7-8 CASSLQLVRGDTQYF TGTGCCAGCAGCTTGCAGCTGGTAAGGGGAGATACGCAGTATTTT
TRBD2 TRBJ2-3 NA TRBV5-1 CASSLATSGGNTDTQYF TGCGCCAGCAGCTTGGCCACTAGCGGGGGGAACACAGATACGCAGTATTTT
NA TRBJ2-7 few TRBV5-5 CASSLDWWYEQYF TGTGCCAGCAGCTTGGACTGGTGGTACGAGCAGTACTTC
TRBD2 TRBJ2-3 NA TRBV9 CASSVASTSPDTQYF TGTGCCAGCAGCGTAGCATCGACTAGCCCAGATACGCAGTATTTT
TRBD1 TRBJ1-2 NA TRBV30 CAWSLLRTTGGLHGYTF TGTGCCTGGAGCCTCCTCCGTACGACAGGGGGTTTACATGGCTACACCTTC
TRBD2 TRBJ2-7 NA TRBV3-1/TRBV3-2 CASSQGYGGGYEQYF TGTGCCAGCAGCCAAGGATACGGCGGGGGCTACGAGCAGTACTTC
TRBD1 TRBJ1-2 once TRBV28 CASRNRGNSYGYTF TGTGCCAGCAGAAACAGGGGAAACTCCTATGGCTACACCTTC
NA TRBJ1-4 NA TRBV3-1/TRBV3-2 CASSGQVEKLFF TGTGCCAGCAGCGGGCAGGTTGAAAAACTGTTTTTT
NA TRBJ1-1 NA TRBV11-2 CASSSVGGGVNTEAFF TGTGCCAGCAGCTCTGTTGGGGGGGGCGTGAACACTGAAGCTTTCTTT
NA TRBJ2-1 once TRBV11-3 CASSLVGTGSNEQFF TGTGCCAGCAGCTTAGTAGGTACAGGGAGTAATGAGCAGTTCTTC